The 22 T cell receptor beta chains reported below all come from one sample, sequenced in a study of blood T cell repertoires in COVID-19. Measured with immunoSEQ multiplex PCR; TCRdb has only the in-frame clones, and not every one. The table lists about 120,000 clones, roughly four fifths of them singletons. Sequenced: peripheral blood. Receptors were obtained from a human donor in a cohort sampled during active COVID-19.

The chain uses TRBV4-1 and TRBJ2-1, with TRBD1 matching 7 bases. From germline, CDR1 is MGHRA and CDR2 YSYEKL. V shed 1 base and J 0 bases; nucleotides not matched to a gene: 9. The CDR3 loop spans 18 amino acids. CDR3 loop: CASSQARDSLSSYNEQFF. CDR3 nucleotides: TGCGCCAGCAGCCAAGCCCGGGACAGCCTAAGCTCCTACAATGAGCAGTTCTTC.

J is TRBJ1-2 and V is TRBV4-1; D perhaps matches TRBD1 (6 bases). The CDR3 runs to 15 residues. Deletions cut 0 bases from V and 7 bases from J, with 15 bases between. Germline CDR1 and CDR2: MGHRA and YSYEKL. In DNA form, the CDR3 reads TGCGCCAGCAGCCAAGATCACTCCAGGGGTTCTGGCTACACCTTC. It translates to CASSQDHSRGSGYTF.

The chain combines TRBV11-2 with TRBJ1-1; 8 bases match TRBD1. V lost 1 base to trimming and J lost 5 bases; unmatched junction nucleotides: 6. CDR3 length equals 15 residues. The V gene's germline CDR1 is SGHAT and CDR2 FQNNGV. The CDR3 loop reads CASSLGRQGATEAFF. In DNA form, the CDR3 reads TGTGCCAGCAGCTTAGGCCGGCAGGGGGCGACTGAAGCTTTCTTT.

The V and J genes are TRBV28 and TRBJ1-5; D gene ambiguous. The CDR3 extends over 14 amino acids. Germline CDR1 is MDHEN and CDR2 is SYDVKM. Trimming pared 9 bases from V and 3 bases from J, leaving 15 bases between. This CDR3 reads CASIGSPNNQPQHF. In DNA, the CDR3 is TGTGCCAGTATCGGGTCCCCGAACAATCAGCCCCAGCATTTT. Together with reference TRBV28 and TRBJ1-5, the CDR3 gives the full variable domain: DVKVTQSSRYLVKRTGEKVFLECVQDMDHENMFWYRQDPGLGLRLIYFSYDVKMKEKGDIPEGYSVSREKKERFSLILESASTNQTSMYLCASIGSPNNQPQHFGDGTRLSIL.

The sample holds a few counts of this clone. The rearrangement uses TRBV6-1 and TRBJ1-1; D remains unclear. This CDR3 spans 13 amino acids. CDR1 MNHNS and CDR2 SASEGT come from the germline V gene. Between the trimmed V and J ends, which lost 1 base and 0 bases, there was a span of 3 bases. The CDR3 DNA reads TGTGCCAGCAGTGAAGACTTGAACACTGAAGCTTTCTTT. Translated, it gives CASSEDLNTEAFF.

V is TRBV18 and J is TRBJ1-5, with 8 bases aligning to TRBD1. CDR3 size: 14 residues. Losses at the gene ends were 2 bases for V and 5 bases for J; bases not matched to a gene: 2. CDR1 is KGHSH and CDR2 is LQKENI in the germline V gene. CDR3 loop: CASSPNRGDQPQHF. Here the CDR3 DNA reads TGTGCCAGCTCACCAAACAGGGGGGATCAGCCCCAGCATTTT.

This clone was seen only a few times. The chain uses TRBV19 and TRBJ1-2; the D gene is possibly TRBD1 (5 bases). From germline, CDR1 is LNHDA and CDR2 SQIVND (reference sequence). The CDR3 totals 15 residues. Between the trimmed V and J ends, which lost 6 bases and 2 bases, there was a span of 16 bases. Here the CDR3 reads CASRILEGKNYGYTF. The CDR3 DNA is TGTGCCAGTAGAATCTTGGAGGGGAAGAACTATGGCTACACCTTC.

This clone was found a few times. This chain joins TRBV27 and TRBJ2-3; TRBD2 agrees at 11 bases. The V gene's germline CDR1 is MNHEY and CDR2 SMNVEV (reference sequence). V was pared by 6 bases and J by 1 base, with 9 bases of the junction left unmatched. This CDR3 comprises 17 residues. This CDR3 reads CASSRLAGNAGTDTQYF. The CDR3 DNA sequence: TGTGCCAGCAGCAGACTAGCGGGGAATGCGGGCACAGATACGCAGTATTTT.

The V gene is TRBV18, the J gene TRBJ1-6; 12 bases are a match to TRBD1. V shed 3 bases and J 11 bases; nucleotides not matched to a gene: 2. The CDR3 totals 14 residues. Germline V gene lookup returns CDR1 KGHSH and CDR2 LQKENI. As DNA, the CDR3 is TGTGCCAGCTCACCGGGGACAGGGGGCACACCCCTCCACTTT. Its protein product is CASSPGTGGTPLHF.

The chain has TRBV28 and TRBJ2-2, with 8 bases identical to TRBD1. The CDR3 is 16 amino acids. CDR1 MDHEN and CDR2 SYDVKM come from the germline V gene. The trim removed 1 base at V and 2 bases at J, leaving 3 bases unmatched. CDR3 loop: CASSLSGGGNTGELFF. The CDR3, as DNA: TGTGCCAGCAGTTTATCAGGGGGCGGTAACACCGGGGAGCTGTTTTTT.

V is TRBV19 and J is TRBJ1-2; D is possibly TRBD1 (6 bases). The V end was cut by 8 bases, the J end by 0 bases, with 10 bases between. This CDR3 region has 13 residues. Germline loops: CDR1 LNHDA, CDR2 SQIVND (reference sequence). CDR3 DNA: TGTGCCAGTCAGGACAGCTCTAACTATGGCTACACCTTC. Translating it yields CASQDSSNYGYTF.

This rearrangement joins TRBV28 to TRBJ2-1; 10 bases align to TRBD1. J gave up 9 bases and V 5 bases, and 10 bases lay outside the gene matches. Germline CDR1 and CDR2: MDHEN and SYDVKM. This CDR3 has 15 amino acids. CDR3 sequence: CASSPSLRTGGEQFF. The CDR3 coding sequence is TGTGCCAGCAGTCCAAGTTTGAGGACAGGGGGTGAGCAGTTCTTC.

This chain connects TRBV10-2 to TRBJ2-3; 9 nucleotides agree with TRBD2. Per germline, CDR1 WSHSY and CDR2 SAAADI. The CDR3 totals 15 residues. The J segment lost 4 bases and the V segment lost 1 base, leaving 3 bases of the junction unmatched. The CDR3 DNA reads TGCGCCAGCAGTGAGTGGCTAGCGGGGTCAGATACGCAGTATTTT. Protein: CASSEWLAGSDTQYF.

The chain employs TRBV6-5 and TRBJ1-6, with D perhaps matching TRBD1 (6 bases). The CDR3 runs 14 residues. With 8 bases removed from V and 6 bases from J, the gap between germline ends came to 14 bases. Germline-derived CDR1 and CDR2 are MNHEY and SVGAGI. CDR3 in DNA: TGTGCCAGCGAGAGGAGACAGGCTAATTCACCCCTCCACTTT. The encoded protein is CASERRQANSPLHF.

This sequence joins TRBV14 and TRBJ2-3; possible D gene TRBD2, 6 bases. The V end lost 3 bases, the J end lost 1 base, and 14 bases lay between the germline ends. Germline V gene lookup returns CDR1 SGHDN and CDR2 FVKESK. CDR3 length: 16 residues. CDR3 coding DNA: TGTGCCAGCAGCCACAGGGTTTCTAGCGGCACAGATACGCAGTATTTT. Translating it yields CASSHRVSSGTDTQYF.

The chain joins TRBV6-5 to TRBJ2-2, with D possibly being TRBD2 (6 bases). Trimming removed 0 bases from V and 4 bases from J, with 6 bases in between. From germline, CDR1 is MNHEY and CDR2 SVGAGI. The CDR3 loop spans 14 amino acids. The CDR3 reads CASSYSGGTGELFF. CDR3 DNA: TGTGCCAGCAGTTACTCGGGGGGCACCGGGGAGCTGTTTTTT.

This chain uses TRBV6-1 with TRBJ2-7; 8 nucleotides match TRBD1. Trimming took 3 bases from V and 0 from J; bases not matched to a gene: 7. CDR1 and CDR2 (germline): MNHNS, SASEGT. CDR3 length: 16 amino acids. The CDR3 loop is CASSDPQGAPSYEQYF. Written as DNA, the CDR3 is TGTGCCAGCAGTGATCCTCAGGGGGCCCCCTCCTACGAGCAGTACTTC.

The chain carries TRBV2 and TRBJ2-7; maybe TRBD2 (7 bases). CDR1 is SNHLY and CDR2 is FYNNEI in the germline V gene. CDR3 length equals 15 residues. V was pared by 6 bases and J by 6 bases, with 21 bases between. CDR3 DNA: TGTGCCAGCAGGGCGGGGGCGGTGGGGTACGCCGAGCAGTACTTC. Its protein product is CASRAGAVGYAEQYF.

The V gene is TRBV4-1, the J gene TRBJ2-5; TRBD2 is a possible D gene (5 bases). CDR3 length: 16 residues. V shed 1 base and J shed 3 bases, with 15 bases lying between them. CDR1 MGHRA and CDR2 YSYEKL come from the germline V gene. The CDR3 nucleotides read TGCGCCAGCAGCCAAGTTTTTTCTATGCGGGAAGAGACCCAGTACTTC. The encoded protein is CASSQVFSMREETQYF.

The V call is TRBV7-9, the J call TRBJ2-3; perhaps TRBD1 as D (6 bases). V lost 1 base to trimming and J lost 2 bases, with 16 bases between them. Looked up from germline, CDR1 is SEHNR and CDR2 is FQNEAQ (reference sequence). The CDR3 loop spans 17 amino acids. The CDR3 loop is CASSLGAYQGITDTQYF. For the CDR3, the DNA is TGTGCCAGCAGCTTAGGCGCCTATCAGGGGATCACAGATACGCAGTATTTT. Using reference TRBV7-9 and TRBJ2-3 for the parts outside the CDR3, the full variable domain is DTGVSQNPRHKITKRGQNVTFRCDPISEHNRLYWYRQTLGQGPEFLTYFQNEAQLEKSRLLSDRFSAERPKGSFSTLEIQRTEQGDSAMYLCASSLGAYQGITDTQYFGPGTRLTVL.

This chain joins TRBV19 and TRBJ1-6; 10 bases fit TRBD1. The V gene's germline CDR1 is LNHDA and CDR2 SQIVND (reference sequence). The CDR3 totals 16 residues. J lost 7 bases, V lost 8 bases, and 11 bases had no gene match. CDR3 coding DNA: TGTGCCAGTCAGGCGACAGGGGGCTTGGGAAATTCACCCCTCCACTTT. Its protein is CASQATGGLGNSPLHF.

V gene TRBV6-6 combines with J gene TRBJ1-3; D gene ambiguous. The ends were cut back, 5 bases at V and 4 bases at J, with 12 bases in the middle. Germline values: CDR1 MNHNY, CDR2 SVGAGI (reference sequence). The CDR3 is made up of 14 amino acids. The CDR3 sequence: CASSPQNSGNTIYF. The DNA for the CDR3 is TGTGCCAGCAGTCCACAGAACTCAGGAAACACCATATATTTT.